This T cell receptor beta chain is from a study of T cell responses to AZD1222 COVID-19 vaccine. General study points: Only a handful of AZD1222 recipients were seropositive at baseline. Reportedly, nearly half the spike-specific TCRs target unmutated variant regions. Vaccine-related CD4 TCRs covered spike, predominating at 160-218 and 743-854.

This clone is a singleton in its sample. Its antigen is not identified. This table comes from immunoSEQ multiplex PCR, and its TCRdb copy is limited to in-frame clones, with some not included. Found here are approximately 150,000 clones, 93% of them singletons; the top ten hold 0.7% to 0.9%. V was clipped by 6 bases and J by 0 bases, with 9 bases between them. This CDR3 comprises 14 residues. Germline CDR1 reads SGHAT; CDR2 reads FQNNGV. The clonotype originates from an adult in good health. Source: peripheral blood, taken on day 0 of AZD1222 vaccination. The chain uses TRBV11-2 and TRBJ1-5, with D unclear. CDR3 loop: CASSLSDSNQPQHF. In DNA form, the CDR3 reads TGTGCCAGCAGTCTCAGCGATAGCAATCAGCCCCAGCATTTT.